A selection of T cell receptor beta chains follows, all from one sample in a study of T cell responses to AZD1222 COVID-19 vaccine. Some clones are missing from TCRdb's copy, which holds only in-frame ones; the method was immunoSEQ multiplex PCR. This table has some 130,000 clones, 75% to 90% appearing once. This specimen was peripheral blood, taken on day 0 of AZD1222 vaccination. These receptors all come from an adult in good health. Both conserved end residues are part of each CDR3. The order of the fields is J gene, CDR3 length, clone size, V gene, D gene, CDR3 DNA, CDR3 protein. D genes are given only for firm matches. The size field is filled for only some rows; it gives once, few, many or a size class.

>TRBJ2-2|14|few|TRBV3-1/TRBV3-2|TRBD2
TGTGCCAGCAGCCGGACTAGCGGCACCGGGGAGCTGTTTTTT
CASSRTSGTGELFF
>TRBJ2-7|15|NA|TRBV7-3|TRBD1
TGTGCCAGCAGCTTAACCGGGACAGGGGCCCACGAGCAGTACTTC
CASSLTGTGAHEQYF
>TRBJ1-1|13|NA|TRBV19|TRBD1
TGTGCCAGCTCGGACAGGGAGTGGATTGAAGCTTTCTTT
CASSDREWIEAFF
>TRBJ2-2|15|NA|TRBV5-1|NA
TGCGCCAGCAGCTTGAGTCCCAGGGGGGTCGGGGAGCTGTTTTTT
CASSLSPRGVGELFF
>TRBJ1-1|13|NA|TRBV3-1/TRBV3-2|NA
TGTGCCAGCAGCCAAGGGGTAGGCACTGAAGCTTTCTTT
CASSQGVGTEAFF
>TRBJ1-2|16|NA|TRBV30|NA
TGTGCCTGGACTACTGGGGGGTCTACAGCGAACTATGGCTACACCTTC
CAWTTGGSTANYGYTF
>TRBJ1-2|12|NA|TRBV29-1|TRBD1
TGCAGCACCGCCGGGACAGCCTATGGCTACACCTTC
CSTAGTAYGYTF
>TRBJ2-7|14|NA|TRBV7-2|NA
TGTGCCAGCAGCTTAGCATTCAGCTCCTACGAGCAGTACTTC
CASSLAFSSYEQYF
>TRBJ1-2|13|NA|TRBV28|NA
TGTGCCAGCAGTTCGGGCAGGGCGGCAGGCTACACCTTC
CASSSGRAAGYTF
>TRBJ1-2|13|once|TRBV6-5|NA
TGTGCCAGCAGTAGACCCGGGACTAACGGCTACACCTTC
CASSRPGTNGYTF
>TRBJ1-1|12|NA|TRBV28|NA
TGTGCCAGCAGTCTTCAGGTCACTGAAGCTTTCTTT
CASSLQVTEAFF
>TRBJ2-1|16|NA|TRBV5-1|NA
TGCGCCAGCAGCTTGGGGGTGGGGACGCTTTACAATGAGCAGTTCTTC
CASSLGVGTLYNEQFF
>TRBJ1-1|12|once|TRBV7-9|NA
TGTGCCAGCAGCTTCGGGGACACTGAAGCTTTCTTT
CASSFGDTEAFF
>TRBJ1-6|13|NA|TRBV29-1|TRBD1
TGCAGCGTGGGGACAGGGGTGAATTCACCCCTCCACTTT
CSVGTGVNSPLHF
>TRBJ1-1|12|few|TRBV10-2|NA
TGCGCCAGCAGTGAGGAGGGTAACGAAGCTTTCTTT
CASSEEGNEAFF
>TRBJ1-2|16|few|TRBV6-2/TRBV6-3|TRBD1
TGTGCCAGCAGCCAACTCGGGACAGGGGGTAACTATGGCTACACCTTC
CASSQLGTGGNYGYTF
>TRBJ1-2|14|NA|TRBV7-2|NA
TGTGCCAGCAGCCCCGGGGGACTTTACTATGGCTACACCTTC
CASSPGGLYYGYTF
>TRBJ1-5|16|NA|TRBV28|TRBD1
TGTGCCAGCAGTTGGTTCGGGACAGGGGGTCGTCGGGCCCAGCATTTT
CASSWFGTGGRRAQHF
>TRBJ1-2|14|NA|TRBV6-4|NA
TGTGCCAGCAGTCCTAGAGACGGGTTCTATGGCTACACCTTC
CASSPRDGFYGYTF
>TRBJ1-3|15|NA|TRBV6-5|TRBD1
TGTGCCAGCAGGTTCCAGGGGGCTCAAGGAAACACCATATATTTT
CASRFQGAQGNTIYF
>TRBJ2-7|14|once|TRBV5-5|NA
TGTGCCAGCAGCTTGGGGCGGGGGCCATACGAGCAGTACTTC
CASSLGRGPYEQYF
>TRBJ2-7|14|NA|TRBV5-6|NA
TGTGCCAGCAGCTTGTGGGAGACCACAGGTCTTCAGTACTTC
CASSLWETTGLQYF
>TRBJ2-7|13|NA|TRBV19|NA
TGTGCCAGTAGTACTGAAGTCTCCTACGAGCAGTACTTC
CASSTEVSYEQYF
>TRBJ2-6|19|NA|TRBV11-2|NA
TGTGCCAGCAGCTTAGTTTCCTTCCGTCTCCTCTCTGGGGCCAACGTCCTGACTTTC
CASSLVSFRLLSGANVLTF
>TRBJ2-1|14|NA|TRBV7-2|NA
TGTGCCAGCAGCTTGGGGCTAGGGGGTAATGAGCAGTTCTTC
CASSLGLGGNEQFF
>TRBJ1-2|15|NA|TRBV2|NA
TGTGCCAGCAGTGAAGGACAGACAGCTAACTATGGCTACACCTTC
CASSEGQTANYGYTF
>TRBJ1-5|15|NA|TRBV4-1|TRBD1
TGCGCCAGCAGCCCCCCGACAGGGGGCAATCAGCCCCAGCATTTT
CASSPPTGGNQPQHF
>TRBJ1-4|18|NA|TRBV3-1/TRBV3-2|TRBD1
TGTGCCAGCAGCCTGGGGCTGGGACAGGGAAAAGCTAATGAAAAACTGTTTTTT
CASSLGLGQGKANEKLFF
>TRBJ1-6|16|NA|TRBV3-1/TRBV3-2|TRBD1
TGTGCCAGCAGCCAAGTCGGGACAGGGGTTAATTCACCCCTCCACTTT
CASSQVGTGVNSPLHF
>TRBJ1-6|14|NA|TRBV30|NA
TGTGCCTTCGAATCTCGGGCTCGGAATTCACCCCTCCACTTT
CAFESRARNSPLHF
>TRBJ2-1|16|NA|TRBV28|TRBD2
TGTGCCTGTAATAGCGGGGGGGCGACCATTTACAATGAGCAGTTCTTC
CACNSGGATIYNEQFF
>TRBJ2-1|12|NA|TRBV20-1|NA
TGCAGTGCTAGTAGAGGGAAGGGAGAGCAGTTCTTC
CSASRGKGEQFF
>TRBJ1-4|13|NA|TRBV20-1|NA
TGCAGTGCTAGTCGAGCAACTAATGAAAAACTGTTTTTT
CSASRATNEKLFF
>TRBJ2-4|15|NA|TRBV4-1|NA
NA
CASSTSQGNMDIQYF
>TRBJ2-5|16|once|TRBV11-2|TRBD2
TGTGCCAGCAGCTTTGGTGTGGGACTAGCAGGAGAGACCCAGTACTTC
CASSFGVGLAGETQYF
>TRBJ2-2|15|NA|TRBV3-1/TRBV3-2|TRBD2
TGTGCCAGCAGCCAAGTTAGCGGGAGTGTCGGGGAGCTGTTTTTT
CASSQVSGSVGELFF
>TRBJ2-7|13|NA|TRBV19|NA
TGTGCCAGTAGTATAGTTGGCTCCTACGAGCAGTACTTC
CASSIVGSYEQYF
>TRBJ1-2|14|few|TRBV25-1|NA
TGTGCCAGCAGTGGAACAGACCCATTCTATGGCTACACCTTC
CASSGTDPFYGYTF
>TRBJ1-5|14|once|TRBV15|NA
TGTGCCACCAGCAGAGATACAGGGAATCAGCCCCAGCATTTT
CATSRDTGNQPQHF
>TRBJ1-4|11|NA|TRBV20-1|TRBD1
TGCAGTGGGGACAGTGGGGAAAAACTGTTTTTT
CSGDSGEKLFF
>TRBJ1-4|16|once|TRBV7-9|NA
TGTGCCAGCAGCTTAGCCGCGGCAGGGGCTAATGAAAAACTGTTTTTT
CASSLAAAGANEKLFF
>TRBJ1-4|14|NA|TRBV7-8|NA
TGTGCCAGCAGAGGGACAACCAAACGGGAAAAACTGTTTTTT
CASRGTTKREKLFF
>TRBJ1-2|12|NA|TRBV10-3|NA
TGTGCCATCAGTGAGTCGCTTGAGGGCTACACCTTC
CAISESLEGYTF
>TRBJ1-5|14|NA|TRBV29-1|NA
TGCAGCGTCCGACCGGCGGGGCGGGATCAGCCCCAGCATTTT
CSVRPAGRDQPQHF
>TRBJ2-3|14|NA|TRBV10-1|TRBD2
TGCGCCAGAATGGGGGGGACGGGAGAAGATACGCAGTATTTT
CARMGGTGEDTQYF
>TRBJ1-2|12|NA|TRBV29-1|NA
TGCAGCGTTGAATCGGGCAGCTACGGCTACACCTTC
CSVESGSYGYTF
>TRBJ1-5|14|few|TRBV6-5|NA
TGTGCCAGCAGCCCCCGGGACGGCAATCAGCCCCAGCATTTT
CASSPRDGNQPQHF